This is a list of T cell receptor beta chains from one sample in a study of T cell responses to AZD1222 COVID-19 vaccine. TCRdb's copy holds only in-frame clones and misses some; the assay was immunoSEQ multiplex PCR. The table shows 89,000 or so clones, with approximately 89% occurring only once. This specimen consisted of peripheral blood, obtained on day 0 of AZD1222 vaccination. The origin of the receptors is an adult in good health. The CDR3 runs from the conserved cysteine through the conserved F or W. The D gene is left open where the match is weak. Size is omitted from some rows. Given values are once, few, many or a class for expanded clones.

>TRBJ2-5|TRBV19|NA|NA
TGTGCCAGTAGCCGCGCCTTCGGAGAGACCCAGTACTTC
CASSRAFGETQYF
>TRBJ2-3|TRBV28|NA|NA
TGTGCCATCCGGGGACCAAACACAGATACGCAGTATTTT
CAIRGPNTDTQYF
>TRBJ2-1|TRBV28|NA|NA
TGTGCCAGCAGTTTTGGTGGGCTGAGCTCCTACAATGAGCAGTTCTTC
CASSFGGLSSYNEQFF
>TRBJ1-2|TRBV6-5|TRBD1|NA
TGTGCCAGCAGGAGACAGGGGGACGACTACACCTTC
CASRRQGDDYTF
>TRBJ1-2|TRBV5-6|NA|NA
TGTGCCAGCAGCCTGGAGCCAGGCTTAGTCTATGGCTACACCTTC
CASSLEPGLVYGYTF
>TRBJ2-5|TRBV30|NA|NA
TGTGCCTGGAGTGTACGAGTCGGGGCTGGTGGAGAGACCCAGTACTTC
CAWSVRVGAGGETQYF
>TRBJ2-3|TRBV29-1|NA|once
TGCAGCGTTGAAGGGCTAGCGTCCCCAGATACGCAGTATTTT
CSVEGLASPDTQYF
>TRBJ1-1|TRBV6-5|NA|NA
TGTGCCACCTACATAGACACTGAAGCTTTCTTT
CATYIDTEAFF
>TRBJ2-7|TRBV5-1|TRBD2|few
TGCGCCAGCAGCCAGACTAGCGGGAGGGCCCCCGAGCAGTACTTC
CASSQTSGRAPEQYF
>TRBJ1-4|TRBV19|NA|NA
TGTGCCAGTAGTTCAAGACGGGTCAATGAAAAACTGTTTTTT
CASSSRRVNEKLFF
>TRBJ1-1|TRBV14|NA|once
TGTGCCAGCAGCCAAGCCGAATCCTGGGGCCTGAACACTGAAGCTTTCTTT
CASSQAESWGLNTEAFF
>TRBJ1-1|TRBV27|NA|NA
TGTGCCAGCAGATCCCCAAAGGGGAGGGGTGTGGGGACTGAAGCTTTCTTT
CASRSPKGRGVGTEAFF
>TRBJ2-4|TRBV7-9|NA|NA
TGTGCCAGCAGCCCGTCTATCCGGGACCCAGCCAAAAACATTCAGTACTTC
CASSPSIRDPAKNIQYF
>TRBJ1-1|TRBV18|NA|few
TGTGCCAGCTCACCACTTACCCAGGGCGAGAACACTGAAGCTTTCTTT
CASSPLTQGENTEAFF
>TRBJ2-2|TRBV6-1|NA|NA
TGTGCCAGCAGTGAAGCGCTTCGGGCAATCGGGGAGCTGTTTTTT
CASSEALRAIGELFF
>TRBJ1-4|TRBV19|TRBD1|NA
TGTGCCAGTAGCACTACCGGGACAGCTAATGAAAAACTGTTTTTT
CASSTTGTANEKLFF
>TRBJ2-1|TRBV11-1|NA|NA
TGTGCCAGCAGCTTAGAACGTTACAATGAGCAGTTCTTC
CASSLERYNEQFF
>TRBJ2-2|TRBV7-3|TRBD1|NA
TGTGCCAGCAGCAAATCAACCGGGACAGGGGGCAGCACCGGGGAGCTGTTTTTT
CASSKSTGTGGSTGELFF
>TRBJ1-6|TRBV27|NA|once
TGTGCCAGCAGGTCGGAAGGCCTCTATAATTCACCCCTCCACTTT
CASRSEGLYNSPLHF
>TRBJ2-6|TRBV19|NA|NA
TGTGCCAGTAGTATACAGGGAGCCGGGGCCAACGTCCTGACTTTC
CASSIQGAGANVLTF
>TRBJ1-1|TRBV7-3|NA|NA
TGTGCCAGCAGCTTAAAGCGGCAGGGGACTGAAGCTTTCTTT
CASSLKRQGTEAFF
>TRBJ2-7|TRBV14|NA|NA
TGTGCCAGCGCCGCCTACGAGCAGTACTTC
CASAAYEQYF
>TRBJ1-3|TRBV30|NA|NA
TGTGCCTGGAGTGGGGGCCCAATCCCGGGAAACACCATATATTTT
CAWSGGPIPGNTIYF
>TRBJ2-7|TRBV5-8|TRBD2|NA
TGTGCCAGCAGCTACGGGACTAAGTACGAGCAGTACTTC
CASSYGTKYEQYF
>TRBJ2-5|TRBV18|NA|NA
TGTGCCAGCTCACTCAGGGAACAAGAGACCCAGTACTTC
CASSLREQETQYF
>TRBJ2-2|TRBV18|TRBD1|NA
TGTGCCAGCTCACCCAAGACAGGGGCCGGGGAGCTGTTTTTT
CASSPKTGAGELFF
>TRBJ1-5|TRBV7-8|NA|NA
TGTGCCAGCAGCTTAGAGATAAGAGGGACAACTAGCAATCAGCCCCAGCATTTT
CASSLEIRGTTSNQPQHF
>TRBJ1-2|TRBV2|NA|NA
TGTGCCAGCAGTGCAGCCGGGGGCGCGAACTATGGCTACACCTTC
CASSAAGGANYGYTF
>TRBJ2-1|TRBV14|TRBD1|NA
TGTGCCAGCAGCCAAGTTGGTGCGGGACAGGGACCCTACAATGAGCAGTTCTTC
CASSQVGAGQGPYNEQFF
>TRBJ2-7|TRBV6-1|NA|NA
TGTGCCAGCAGTGAAGTTGGCAGGGTTTGGGAATACGAGCAGTACTTC
CASSEVGRVWEYEQYF
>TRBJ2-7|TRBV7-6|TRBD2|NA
TGTGCCAGCAGCTTAGCGTCCAGCGGGAACTCCTACGAGCAGTACTTC
CASSLASSGNSYEQYF
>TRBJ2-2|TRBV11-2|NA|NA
TGTGCCAGCAGCTTAGGGGGGCCCGGGGAGCTGTTTTTT
CASSLGGPGELFF
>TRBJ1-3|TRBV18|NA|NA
TGTGCCAGCTCACCAGACCAGGGGATCTCTGGAAACACCATATATTTT
CASSPDQGISGNTIYF
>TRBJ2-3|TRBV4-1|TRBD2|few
TGCGCCAGCAGAGGACTAGCGGGAGCTGATACGCAGTATTTT
CASRGLAGADTQYF
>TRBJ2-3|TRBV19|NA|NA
TGTGCCAGTAGTCCCGGGCTAGCGCCCACAGATACGCAGTATTTT
CASSPGLAPTDTQYF
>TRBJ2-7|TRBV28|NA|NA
TGTGCCAGCAGGGTAGGCTCCTACGAGCAGTACTTC
CASRVGSYEQYF
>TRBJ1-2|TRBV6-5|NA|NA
TGTGCCACCATGAAGGAATCTGACAGCGGCTACACCTTC
CATMKESDSGYTF
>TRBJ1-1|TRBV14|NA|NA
TGTGCCAGCAGCCAACAAGGGGTAACTGAAGCTTTCTTT
CASSQQGVTEAFF
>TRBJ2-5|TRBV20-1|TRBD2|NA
TGCAGTAAGGGACTAGCGGGGACCCAGTACTTC
CSKGLAGTQYF
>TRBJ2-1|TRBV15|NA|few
TGTGCCACCAGCAGGGGCGGCCCGAGCTCCTACAATGAGCAGTTCTTC
CATSRGGPSSYNEQFF
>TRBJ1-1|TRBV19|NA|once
TGTGCCAGTAGTATTAGCAAGAACACTGAAGCTTTCTTT
CASSISKNTEAFF
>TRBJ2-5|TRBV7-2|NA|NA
TGTGCCAGCAGCTTAGAAGCTAATCAAGAGACCCAGTACTTC
CASSLEANQETQYF
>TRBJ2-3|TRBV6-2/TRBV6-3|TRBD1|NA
TGTGCCAGCAGTTCCCTTCGCGGGACAGGGTACACAGATACGCAGTATTTT
CASSSLRGTGYTDTQYF
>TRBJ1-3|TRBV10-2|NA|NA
TGCGCCAGCAGTGAGAGGGGAGACACCATATATTTT
CASSERGDTIYF
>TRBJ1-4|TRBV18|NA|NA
TGTGCCAGCTCCCGTGGGAATGAAAAACTGTTTTTT
CASSRGNEKLFF
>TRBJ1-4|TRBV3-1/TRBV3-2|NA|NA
TGTGCCAGCACCGGGACCGGGGGACGAAAACTGTTTTTT
CASTGTGGRKLFF
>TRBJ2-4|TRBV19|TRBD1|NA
TGTGCCAGTAGGACAGGGGGGAAAAACATTCAGTACTTC
CASRTGGKNIQYF
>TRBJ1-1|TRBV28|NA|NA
TGTGCCAGCACTCTGTGGGGGGCCAAGGACATCCACATGAACACTGAAGCTTTCTTT
CASTLWGAKDIHMNTEAFF
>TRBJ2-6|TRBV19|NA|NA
TGTGCCAGTAGTACCCCCCAAAGAGGCGGGAAAGCCAACGTCCTGACTTTC
CASSTPQRGGKANVLTF
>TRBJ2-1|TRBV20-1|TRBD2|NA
TGCAGTGCTAGTGCCGGGACTAGCGTACAAAATGAGCAGTTCTTC
CSASAGTSVQNEQFF
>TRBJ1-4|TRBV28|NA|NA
TGTGCCAGCAGATACAGGGTTGAAAAACTGTTTTTT
CASRYRVEKLFF
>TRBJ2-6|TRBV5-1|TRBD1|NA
TGCGCCAGCAGCCCGGGACAGGGTAGGGGCGTCCTGACTTTC
CASSPGQGRGVLTF